Listed here are 15 T cell receptor beta chains from one sample, sequenced in a study of shared clonotypes between healthy human individuals. CD45RO-negative, CCR7-positively selected cells formed the naive CD8 fraction, excluding terminally differentiated effector memory CD45RA+ cells. The assay was immunoSEQ multiplex PCR, and TCRdb's table has in-frame clones only and misses some. Among under 2,000,000 clones, approximately 95% were seen once, and the ten largest hold more than 0.95%. The sequenced sample was naive CD8+ T cells sorted from blood. All receptors come from a man between 18 and 29 years old in good health.

The J gene is TRBJ2-5, the V gene TRBV27, with D possibly being TRBD2 (6 bases). Trimming pared 8 bases from V and 1 base from J, leaving 17 bases between. The V gene's germline CDR1 is MNHEY and CDR2 SMNVEV (reference sequence). There are 15 residues in the CDR3. CDR3 residues: CASGEIGTPQETQYF. The CDR3 coding sequence is TGTGCCAGCGGTGAAATTGGGACTCCCCAAGAGACCCAGTACTTC.

This chain connects TRBV13 to TRBJ1-2, with 7 bases identical to TRBD1. This CDR3 comprises 13 residues. CDR1 and CDR2 (germline): PRHDT, FYEKMQ (reference sequence). Unmatched junction bases numbered 8, after V lost 6 bases and J lost 7 bases. CDR3 DNA: TGTGCCAGCAGTCCCAGGGGGGATCCTGGCTACACCTTC. Residues: CASSPRGDPGYTF.

The chain recombines TRBV4-1 with TRBJ2-1, with 11 bases aligning to TRBD2. Unmatched junction bases numbered 7, after V lost 4 bases and J lost 2 bases. Per the germline V gene, CDR1 is MGHRA and CDR2 is YSYEKL. The CDR3 sequence is 17 residues long. The CDR3 region has the DNA TGCGCCAGCAGCCCTTCGACTAGCGGGATTCCCTACAATGAGCAGTTCTTC. Translated, it gives CASSPSTSGIPYNEQFF.

The rearrangement uses TRBV7-9 and TRBJ2-7; D unresolved. V dropped 4 bases and J dropped 4 bases, with 5 bases sitting between them. The germline gives CDR1 SEHNR, CDR2 FQNEAQ (reference sequence). There are 11 residues in the CDR3. The CDR3 DNA is TGTGCCAGCAGCTCCGTATACGAGCAGTACTTC. The encoded protein is CASSSVYEQYF. Complete variable domain (other parts from reference TRBV7-9 and TRBJ2-7): DTGVSQNPRHKITKRGQNVTFRCDPISEHNRLYWYRQTLGQGPEFLTYFQNEAQLEKSRLLSDRFSAERPKGSFSTLEIQRTEQGDSAMYLCASSSVYEQYFGPGTRLTVT.

The rearrangement uses TRBV4-3 and TRBJ2-2; TRBD2 might be the D (7 bases). The CDR3 is 16 residues long. V was pared by 5 bases and J by 1 base, with 14 bases between. Germline values: CDR1 LGHNA, CDR2 YSLEER. The CDR3 bases are TGCGCCAGCAGCTCCCGAGGGGGGGAGAACACCGGGGAGCTGTTTTTT. As protein: CASSSRGGENTGELFF.

The V call is TRBV21-1, the J call TRBJ1-5. TRBV21-1 constitutes a pseudogene. There are 12 residues in the CDR3. The CDR3 loop is CASSRGAQPQHF. CDR3 coding DNA: TGTGCCAGCAGCAGGGGGGCTCAGCCCCAGCATTTT.

The genes are TRBV5-8 and TRBJ1-2; TRBD1 might be the D (6 bases). The V end lost 0 bases, the J end lost 7 bases, and 10 bases lay between the germline ends. This CDR3 has 13 residues. In germline, CDR1 is SGHTS, CDR2 YDEGEE. CDR3 sequence (DNA): TGTGCCAGCAGCTTGGAAGGGGGTAGTGGCTACACCTTC. Protein product: CASSLEGGSGYTF.

The chain recombines TRBV28 with TRBJ1-2; D gene uncertain. The germline V gene encodes CDR1 MDHEN and CDR2 SYDVKM. The CDR3 runs to 14 residues. Trimming removed 5 bases at V and 1 base at J, with 11 bases between. The CDR3 nucleotides read TGTGCCAGCAGTATGGGGATGGTTAACTATGGCTACACCTTC. Protein sequence: CASSMGMVNYGYTF.

The rearrangement links TRBV28 to TRBJ2-7, with 8 nucleotides matching TRBD2. The CDR3 spans 14 residues. V lost 5 bases and J lost 4; bases outside the gene matches: 7. Per the germline V gene, CDR1 is MDHEN and CDR2 is SYDVKM. This chain's CDR3 is CASSMRGASYEQYF. For the CDR3, the DNA is TGTGCCAGCAGTATGCGGGGGGCTTCATACGAGCAGTACTTC.

This chain joins TRBV5-1 and TRBJ1-1; no definite D call. Germline CDR1 reads SGHRS; CDR2 reads YFSETQ. This CDR3 contains 12 residues. With 5 bases removed from V and 3 bases from J, the gap between germline ends came to 8 bases. The CDR3 region is CASRTEDTEAFF. The CDR3 DNA follows: TGCGCCAGCAGGACGGAGGACACTGAAGCTTTCTTT. Combining the CDR3 with reference TRBV5-1 and TRBJ1-1 gives the whole variable domain KAGVTQTPRYLIKTRGQQVTLSCSPISGHRSVSWYQQTPGQGLQFLFEYFSETQRNKGNFPGRFSGRQFSNSRSEMNVSTLELGDSALYLCASRTEDTEAFFGQGTRLTVV.

This rearrangement joins TRBV12-5 to TRBJ2-5; D is possibly TRBD2 (5 bases). The germline CDR1 and CDR2 sequences are LGHNT and FRNRAP. Deletions cut 2 bases from V and 5 bases from J, with 12 bases between. The CDR3 has 14 residues. CDR3 coding DNA: TGTGCTAGTGGTTTGCCTTACGGGGAGGAGACCCAGTACTTC. As protein: CASGLPYGEETQYF.

The chain combines TRBV5-4 with TRBJ1-2; D unclear. The CDR3 sequence is 14 residues long. The germline V gene encodes CDR1 SGHNT and CDR2 YYREEE (reference sequence). V was pared by 1 base and J by 0 bases, with 7 bases between. The CDR3 nucleotides read TGTGCCAGCAGCTTGCTTGGAGCTAACTATGGCTACACCTTC. It yields the protein CASSLLGANYGYTF.

This chain links TRBV9 with TRBJ1-3; TRBD1 aligns across 9 bases. The CDR3 spans 15 residues. The J segment lost 6 bases and the V segment lost 3 bases, leaving 7 bases of the junction unmatched. Looked up from germline, CDR1 is SGDLS and CDR2 is YYNGEE. CDR3 in amino acids: CASSAEDRGENTIYF. The CDR3 DNA sequence: TGTGCCAGCAGCGCCGAGGACAGGGGCGAAAACACCATATATTTT.

The chain combines TRBV4-1 with TRBJ2-2; D is uncertain. Germline CDR1 and CDR2: MGHRA and YSYEKL. The CDR3 runs to 13 residues. The V end was cut by 9 bases, the J end by 6 bases, with 14 bases between. CDR3 nucleotides: TGCGCCAGTTCAGTGGGGTACGCCGGGGAGCTGTTTTTT. Amino acids: CASSVGYAGELFF.

The rearrangement links TRBV7-9 to TRBJ2-7; D may be TRBD1 (5 bases). CDR1 and CDR2 (germline): SEHNR, FQNEAQ (reference sequence). The CDR3 has 15 amino acids. Between the trimmed V and J ends, which lost 2 bases and 6 bases, there was a span of 17 bases. CDR3 nucleotide sequence: TGTGCCAGCAGCTTAAAGCTAGGGGTGGTCGGCGAGCAGTACTTC. It codes for CASSLKLGVVGEQYF.